Below are 19 T cell receptor beta chains sequenced from a single sample in a study of T-cell memory formation after mild COVID-19. One entry per CDR3 protein results from TCRdb running MiXCR on the 5' RACE reads. This table has around 300,000 distinct CDR3 sequences, roughly 8.2% appearing once. The material sequenced was PBMCs or a T cell subset sorted from them (not recorded which). The receptor set was obtained from a man younger than 35 who had mild COVID-19 (a few samples of this study predate the infection). Cell type and time point are not known.

This clonotype was recorded at least ten times. The genes are TRBV12-3 or TRBV12-4 and TRBJ1-5, with TRBD1 identical over 7 bases. V was clipped by 7 bases and J by 9 bases; unmatched bases: 9. There are 13 residues in the CDR3. Here the CDR3 DNA reads TGTGCCAGCACAATAGACAGGGTATCGCCCCAGCATTTT. Encoded protein: CASTIDRVSPQHF.

The sample holds a few counts of this clonotype. V is TRBV7-2 and J is TRBJ2-3, with a weak D call TRBD2 (5 bases). Trimming pared 4 bases from V and 8 bases from J, leaving 13 bases between. The germline CDR1 and CDR2 sequences are SGHTA and FQGNSA. CDR3 length: 13 residues. CDR3 coding DNA: TGTGCCAGCAGCTCAAGGGTGGCGGGTACGCAGTATTTT. As protein: CASSSRVAGTQYF.

This clonotype was seen many times. This sequence joins TRBV10-3 and TRBJ1-6, with D unclear. CDR3 size: 14 residues. Deletions cut 8 bases from V and 3 bases from J, with 11 bases between. Germline assignment: CDR1 ENHRY and CDR2 SYGVKD. The CDR3, as DNA: TGTGCCATCGGGCAGTTTGGCTATAATTCACCCCTCCACTTT. It yields the protein CAIGQFGYNSPLHF.

This clonotype was seen only a few times. The V gene is TRBV12-3 or TRBV12-4, the J gene TRBJ1-1; no clear D. The CDR3 consists of 16 residues. The V gene lost 3 bases and the J gene lost 7 bases, with 21 bases spanning the gap. The CDR3 bases are TGTGCCAGCAGTTTCGGGCCAGGTGGCCGGATTATTGAAGCTTTCTTT. This codes for CASSFGPGGRIIEAFF.

This clonotype has only a few counts. The CDR3 nucleotides read TGTGCCAGCTCACCCTCCTACCGGCGGGAGACCCAGTACTTC. It codes for CASSPSYRRETQYF. This chain joins TRBV18 and TRBJ2-5; D remains unclear. CDR1 KGHSH and CDR2 LQKENI come from the germline V gene. The CDR3 is 14 amino acids. The germline V and J ends were trimmed by 3 bases and 5 bases, with 13 bases remaining between them.

A few counts support this clonotype. This rearrangement joins TRBV7-2 to TRBJ1-5; 8 positions agree with TRBD1. The CDR3 covers 15 residues. Germline V gene lookup returns CDR1 SGHTA and CDR2 FQGNSA. V gave up 1 base and J gave up 4 bases; unmatched junction bases: 3. This chain's CDR3 is CASSLVGQDNQPQHF. In DNA form, the CDR3 reads TGTGCCAGCAGCTTAGTGGGACAGGATAATCAGCCCCAGCATTTT.

This clonotype was detected many times. The CDR3 DNA follows: TGTGCCTGGAGTAGGAAGGGGGCCTACAATGAGCAGTTCTTC. This sequence encodes CAWSRKGAYNEQFF. The gene calls are TRBV30 and TRBJ2-1, with a weak D call TRBD1 (6 bases). V lost 2 bases to trimming and J lost 2 bases, with 10 bases between them. Germline V gene sequence: CDR1 GTSNPN, CDR2 SVGIG (reference sequence). The CDR3 consists of 14 residues.

The sample holds a few counts of this clonotype. This chain joins TRBV4-3 and TRBJ1-2; a weak D match, TRBD1 (5 bases). Trimming pared 4 bases from V and 2 bases from J, leaving 11 bases between. From germline, CDR1 is LGHNA and CDR2 YSLEER. This CDR3 has 14 amino acids. CDR3 amino acids: CASSREGKNYGYTF. As DNA, the CDR3 is TGCGCCAGCAGCCGTGAGGGGAAGAACTATGGCTACACCTTC.

CDR3 loop: CASSLGGNASPLHF. As DNA, the CDR3 is TGTGCCAGCAGCTTAGGGGGTAACGCTTCACCCCTCCACTTT. J is TRBJ1-6 and V is TRBV7-6, with D unresolved. This CDR3 comprises 14 residues. The ends were cut back, 1 base at V and 9 bases at J, with 10 bases in the middle. Germline V CDR1 and CDR2: SGHVS, FNYEAQ.

This clonotype was seen at least ten times. CDR3 in amino acids: CASSPRDRGDEQYF. The CDR3 DNA sequence: TGTGCCAGCAGCCCGCGGGACAGGGGTGACGAGCAGTACTTC. The chain recombines TRBV7-9 with TRBJ2-7; TRBD1 agrees at 10 bases. The V and J ends lost 5 bases and 5 bases, in that order; junction bases with no gene match: 6. Germline CDR1 is SEHNR and CDR2 is FQNEAQ (reference sequence). This CDR3 contains 14 residues.

The V and J genes are TRBV7-2 and TRBJ1-1; D ambiguous. The germline gives CDR1 SGHTA, CDR2 FQGNSA. The CDR3 covers 15 residues. Trimming cost V 5 bases and J 0 bases, with 13 bases left between them. For the CDR3, the DNA is TGTGCCAGCAGCGGCAGGATTGGCATGAACACTGAAGCTTTCTTT. Protein sequence: CASSGRIGMNTEAFF.

J is TRBJ1-6 and V is TRBV7-2, with D maybe TRBD1 (5 bases). The germline V gene has CDR1 SGHTA and CDR2 FQGNSA. The CDR3 spans 14 residues. V was cut by 6 bases and J by 10 bases, with 16 bases left in between. For the CDR3, the DNA is TGTGCCAGCAGTATGGGGGAGGATGGCTCACCCCTCCACTTT. Protein: CASSMGEDGSPLHF.

The chain recombines TRBV18 with TRBJ2-7; D is unclear. Germline V lookup: CDR1 KGHSH, CDR2 LQKENI. This CDR3 contains 13 residues. V was shortened by 6 bases and J by 4 bases, with 13 bases between the two germline ends. DNA for the CDR3: TGTGCCAGCTCGACCGGGTACGGATACGAGCAGTACGTC. Protein: CASSTGYGYEQYV.

This clonotype has a handful of counts. The rearrangement uses TRBV5-1 and TRBJ2-1, with D unresolved. Trimming removed 3 bases from V and 0 bases from J, with 13 bases in between. CDR1 and CDR2 from the germline V gene are SGHRS and YFSETQ. The CDR3 covers 16 residues. The CDR3 reads CASSYWGSSSYNEQFF. The CDR3 nucleotides are TGCGCCAGCAGCTATTGGGGATCGAGCTCCTACAATGAGCAGTTCTTC.

The chain is built from TRBV5-4 and TRBJ2-7; D might be TRBD1 or TRBD2, each matching 6 bases. V lost 5 bases and J 2 bases, leaving 14 bases between the germline ends. CDR3 length: 14 amino acids. Germline loops: CDR1 SGHNT, CDR2 YYREEE (reference sequence). In nucleotides, the CDR3 is TGTGCCAGCAGGCCCACGGGGGCCCCCTACGAGCAGTACTTC. Amino acids: CASRPTGAPYEQYF.

This clonotype was seen repeatedly, ten times or more. This chain links TRBV5-1 with TRBJ2-3, with D possibly matching TRBD1 (6 bases). There are 18 residues in the CDR3. Germline lookup yields CDR1 SGHRS and CDR2 YFSETQ. V dropped 0 bases and J dropped 4 bases, with 21 bases sitting between them. The DNA of the CDR3 is TGCGCCAGCAGCTTGGCCCTACGGACAGTCTCCACCCCAGATACGCAGTATTTT. Translated, it gives CASSLALRTVSTPDTQYF.

The V and J genes are TRBV20-1 and TRBJ2-1; TRBD1 agrees at 8 bases. CDR3 size: 15 residues. Germline V lookup: CDR1 DFQATT, CDR2 SNEGSKA (reference sequence). J lost 7 bases, V lost 4 bases, and 12 bases had no gene match. CDR3 nucleotide sequence: TGCAGTGCTACAGCGCCGGGACAGGAGTTAAATGAGCAGTTCTTC. Amino acids: CSATAPGQELNEQFF.

This clonotype was seen more than once but under ten times. The chain employs TRBV21-1 and TRBJ2-7. TRBV21-1 has pseudogene status. The CDR3 is made up of 15 amino acids. CDR3 loop: CASSKGGGITYEQYF. Here the CDR3 DNA reads TGTGCCAGCAGCAAAGGTGGGGGGATCACCTACGAGCAGTACTTC.

This clonotype was recorded a few times. The chain joins TRBV18 to TRBJ1-1, with D hard to call. CDR3 length: 13 residues. The germline V gene has CDR1 KGHSH and CDR2 LQKENI. V was pared by 2 bases and J by 4 bases, with 8 bases between. CDR3 sequence (DNA): TGTGCCAGCTCACCAGCTTTGGGCACTGAAGCTTTCTTT. This codes for CASSPALGTEAFF. The whole variable domain, remainder taken from reference TRBV18 and TRBJ1-1, is NAGVMQNPRHLVRRRGQEARLRCSPMKGHSHVYWYRQLPEEGLKFMVYLQKENIIDESGMPKERFSAEFPKEGPSILRIQQVVRGDSAAYFCASSPALGTEAFFGQGTRLTVV.